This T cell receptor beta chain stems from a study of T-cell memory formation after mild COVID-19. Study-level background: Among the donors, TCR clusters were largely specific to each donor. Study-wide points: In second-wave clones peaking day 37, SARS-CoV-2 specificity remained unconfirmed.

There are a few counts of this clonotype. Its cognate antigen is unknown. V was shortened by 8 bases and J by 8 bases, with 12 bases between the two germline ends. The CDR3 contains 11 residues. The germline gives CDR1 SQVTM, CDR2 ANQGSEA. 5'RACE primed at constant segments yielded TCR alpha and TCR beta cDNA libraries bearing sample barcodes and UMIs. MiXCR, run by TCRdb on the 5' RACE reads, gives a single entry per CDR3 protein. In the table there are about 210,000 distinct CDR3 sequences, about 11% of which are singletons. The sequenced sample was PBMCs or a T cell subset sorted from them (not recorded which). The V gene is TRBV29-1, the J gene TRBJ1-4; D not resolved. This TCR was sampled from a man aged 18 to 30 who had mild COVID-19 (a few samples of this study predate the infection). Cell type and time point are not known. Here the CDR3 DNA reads TGCAGCTCAAGCGATGGAGAAAAACTGTTTTTT. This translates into CSSSDGEKLFF.